The 30 T cell receptor beta chains below all came from one sample that was sequenced in a study of lung T cells in sarcoidosis with Löfgren's syndrome. One entry per CDR3 protein, called by TCRdb with MiXCR from the reads. The data show 50,000 to 65,000 distinct CDR3 sequences, 20% to 25% seen once. Sequencing was done on a sample of CD4+ T cells from PBMCs. The receptor source for this set is a human donor with sarcoidosis (Löfgren's syndrome or another form), or a control subject (not recorded which).

Turning to this clonotype: This may come from a read error, since a much larger clone is one base off. The rearrangement links TRBV7-2 to TRBJ1-3, with 10 bases lining up with TRBD1. The CDR3 runs to 20 residues. From germline, CDR1 is SGHTA and CDR2 FQGNSA. The CDR3 spells CACSRYSYRDRGPSGNTIYF. The CDR3 DNA reads as TGTGCCTGCAGCCGTTACAGTTACCGGGACAGGGGTCCCTCTGGAAACACCATATATTTT.

The chain is built from TRBV3-1 and TRBJ2-7, with 7 bases that match TRBD2. The CDR3 loop spans 14 amino acids. Unmatched junction bases numbered 9, after V lost 4 bases and J lost 6 bases. The germline gives CDR1 LGHDT, CDR2 YNNKEL (reference sequence). The CDR3 nucleotides are TGTGCCAGCAGCCCGCAGCGGGACCGGGGCGAGCAGTACTTC. The encoded protein is CASSPQRDRGEQYF.

The rearrangement uses TRBV7-3 and TRBJ2-1; no definite D call. This CDR3 is 13 amino acids long. The ends were cut back, 0 bases at V and 7 bases at J, with 7 bases in the middle. Per the germline V gene, CDR1 is SGHTA and CDR2 is FQGTGA. This CDR3 reads CASSLTLRNEQFF. CDR3 DNA sequence: TGTGCCAGCAGCTTAACGTTGAGGAATGAGCAGTTCTTC.

Details on this clonotype: Given a much more abundant clone one base away, this may be a read error. V and J are TRBV6-5 and TRBJ1-2; D is unresolved. Per the germline V gene, CDR1 is MNHEY and CDR2 is SVGAGI. This CDR3 has 13 residues. The CDR3 DNA follows: TGTGCCAGCAGTTACGCCGTTAACTATGGCTACGCCTTC. Translation gives CASSYAVNYGYAF.

In its sample, this clonotype was seen many times. The chain links TRBV2 to TRBJ2-3; D unclear. This CDR3 has 12 amino acids. Trimming pared 2 bases from V and 5 bases from J, leaving 5 bases between. The germline V gene encodes CDR1 SNHLY and CDR2 FYNNEI. The CDR3 loop is CASSETLDTQYF. The DNA for the CDR3 is TGTGCCAGCAGTGAAACGTTAGATACGCAGTATTTT.

In this sample, this clonotype turned up a few times. One end of the junction varies from germline; a read error may be responsible. V usage is TRBV7-7 and J usage is TRBJ2-1; D unresolved. CDR1 is SSHAT, CDR2 FNYEAQ, per germline (reference sequence). The length of the CDR3 is 13 residues. CDR3 sequence reads: CASSPSGHNEQFF. CDR3 bases: TGTGCTAGCAGCCCCTCGGGTCACAATGAGCAGTTCTTC.

This clonotype was seen at least ten times. The chain recombines TRBV20-1 with TRBJ2-3; the D is unclear. Germline values: CDR1 DFQATT, CDR2 SNEGSKA (reference sequence). This CDR3 has 12 amino acids. Here the CDR3 reads CSPQGHGDTQYF. DNA for the CDR3: TGCAGCCCTCAAGGGCATGGAGATACGCAGTATTTT.

This clonotype was recorded many times. The chain combines TRBV18 with TRBJ1-1; 7 nucleotides match TRBD1. The CDR3 spans 19 residues. CDR1 KGHSH and CDR2 LQKENI come from the germline V gene. J gave up 0 bases and V 5 bases, and 18 bases lay outside the gene matches. CDR3 nucleotide sequence: TGTGCCAGCTCATCCAGGGGGGGGGCCCAGACCTCGATGAACACTGAAGCTTTCTTT. It is translated as CASSSRGGAQTSMNTEAFF.

The table lists this clonotype with many counts. V usage is TRBV18 and J usage is TRBJ1-1; no firm D call. This CDR3 has 13 residues. V dropped 3 bases and J dropped 3 bases, with 8 bases sitting between them. Germline V lookup: CDR1 KGHSH, CDR2 LQKENI. The CDR3 loop is CASSPPHDTEAFF. DNA for the CDR3: TGTGCCAGCTCACCCCCCCACGACACTGAAGCTTTCTTT.

This clonotype was picked up one time. The chain couples TRBV5-4 to TRBJ2-1; 8 bases are a match to TRBD2. The V and J ends lost 5 bases and 8 bases, in that order; junction bases with no gene match: 12. The CDR3 runs to 15 residues. Germline V gene sequence: CDR1 SGHNT, CDR2 YYREEE (reference sequence). CDR3 sequence (DNA): TGTGCCAGCAGGAGAGCGGGAGAATCAGCCGATGAGCAGTTCTTC. This sequence encodes CASRRAGESADEQFF.

As regards this clonotype: A read error is possible here, since a much larger clone lies one base away. V is TRBV5-1 and J is TRBJ2-3, with D tentatively TRBD2 (5 bases). Germline loops: CDR1 SGHRS, CDR2 YFSETQ. Trimming removed 3 bases from V and 4 bases from J, with 12 bases in between. This CDR3 has 14 amino acids. DNA of the CDR3: TGCGCCAGCAGCTCGAGGGCTGCGGCAGATACGCAGTATTTT. Protein: CASSSRAAADTQYF.

In its sample, this clonotype was seen many times. The chain carries TRBV6-1 and TRBJ2-5, with TRBD2 identical over 7 bases. The CDR3 spans 15 residues. In germline, CDR1 is MNHNS, CDR2 SASEGT. V shed 5 bases and J 3 bases; nucleotides not matched to a gene: 9. The CDR3 DNA reads TGTGCCAGCAGTTATTCCCTGGGGGGGGAAGAGACCCAGTACTTC. Protein sequence: CASSYSLGGEETQYF.

CDR3 in amino acids: CASSADRGTVKYNSPLHF. The CDR3 DNA sequence: TGTGCCAGCAGCGCCGACCGTGGGACAGTCAAGTATAATTCACCCCTCCACTTT. The chain uses TRBV9 and TRBJ1-6, with 7 bases aligning to TRBD1. V gave up 3 bases and J gave up 4 bases; unmatched junction bases: 13. Germline-derived CDR1 and CDR2 are SGDLS and YYNGEE. The CDR3 has 18 amino acids. The full variable domain, its missing parts supplied by reference TRBV9 and TRBJ1-6, is DSGVTQTPKHLITATGQRVTLRCSPRSGDLSVYWYQQSLDQGLQFLIQYYNGEERAKGNILERFSAQQFPDLHSELNLSSLELGDSALYFCASSADRGTVKYNSPLHFGNGTRLTVT.

This clonotype was seen at least ten times. The gene calls are TRBV19 and TRBJ1-1; D unresolved. The CDR3 consists of 14 residues. Per the germline V gene, CDR1 is LNHDA and CDR2 is SQIVND (reference sequence). V lost 6 bases and J lost 0, with 11 bases in between. The CDR3 here is CASRTETMNTEAFF. Written as DNA, the CDR3 is TGTGCCAGTAGAACCGAGACAATGAACACTGAAGCTTTCTTT.

This clonotype was seen a few times. J is TRBJ2-4 and V is TRBV14; the match to TRBD1 covers 7 bases. J was trimmed by 11 bases and V by 2 bases; bases with no gene match: 6. The CDR3 is made up of 13 amino acids. Looked up from germline, CDR1 is SGHDN and CDR2 is FVKESK. CDR3 loop: CASSQRDSRVQYF. In DNA form, the CDR3 reads TGTGCCAGCAGCCAAAGGGACAGCCGAGTTCAGTACTTC.

The table lists this clonotype with many counts. The J gene is TRBJ2-1, the V gene TRBV27, with 10 bases aligning to TRBD2. The V gene end was trimmed by 4 bases and the J gene end by 0 bases; junction bases not matched to a gene: 15. The germline V gene has CDR1 MNHEY and CDR2 SMNVEV (reference sequence). The CDR3 contains 20 residues. The CDR3, as DNA: TGTGCCAGCAGTTCAATAGGGGGTATCAGCGGGAGGGGCTCCTACAATGAGCAGTTCTTC. It codes for CASSSIGGISGRGSYNEQFF.

This clonotype was observed many times. The chain's CDR3 is CSASHLANEQFF. The CDR3, as DNA: TGCAGTGCTAGCCACCTAGCGAATGAGCAGTTCTTC. The J gene is TRBJ2-1, the V gene TRBV20-1; a possible D gene is TRBD2 (6 bases). Germline-derived CDR1 and CDR2 are DFQATT and SNEGSKA (reference sequence). Trimming stripped 3 bases from V and 7 bases from J, with 10 bases between. This CDR3 is built from 12 residues.

The chain recombines TRBV18 with TRBJ1-5; tentative D call: TRBD1 (6 bases). Trimming removed 3 bases at V and 0 bases at J, with 15 bases between. This CDR3 region has 17 residues. CDR1 and CDR2 from the germline V gene are KGHSH and LQKENI. The CDR3 region has the DNA TGTGCCAGCTCACCCCCTGGGGGCTTGGGTAGCAATCAGCCCCAGCATTTT. Translation gives CASSPPGGLGSNQPQHF.

This clonotype was picked up a small number of times. A much larger clone sits a single nucleotide away, making a read error possible. V usage is TRBV6-1 and J usage is TRBJ2-4, with D possibly TRBD1 on 6 matching bases. The CDR3 is 14 amino acids. In germline, CDR1 is MNHNS, CDR2 SASEGT. The CDR3 loop is CACSRTGAKNIQYF. The CDR3 nucleotides read TGTGCCTGCAGCCGTACAGGGGCCAAAAACATTCAGTACTTC.

The sample holds many counts of this clonotype. The rearrangement uses TRBV27 and TRBJ1-1, with TRBD1 matching 8 bases. The trim removed 5 bases at V and 11 bases at J, leaving 10 bases unmatched. Germline CDR1 and CDR2: MNHEY and SMNVEV (reference sequence). The length of the CDR3 is 13 residues. CDR3 in amino acids: CASSLQGAQDAFF. The CDR3, as DNA: TGTGCCAGCAGTCTCCAGGGGGCTCAAGACGCTTTCTTT.

Comments on this clonotype: A much larger clonotype is one base distant, so this may be a read error. The CDR3 here is CASSQDRQQPHHF. CDR3 sequence (DNA): TGTGCCAGCAGCCAAGACAGGCAACAGCCCCATCATTTT. The chain combines TRBV7-2 with TRBJ1-5; a possible D gene is TRBD1 (6 bases). CDR3 size: 13 residues. CDR1 and CDR2 (germline): SGHTA, FQGNSA.

The genes are TRBV11-2 and TRBJ2-3, with D possibly being TRBD1 (6 bases). Trimming pared 3 bases from V and 4 bases from J, leaving 14 bases between. The V gene's germline CDR1 is SGHAT and CDR2 FQNNGV. This CDR3 has 15 residues. CDR3 DNA: TGTGCCAGCAGCTTTCAGGGGAGTAGGGCAGATACGCAGTATTTT. Its protein product is CASSFQGSRADTQYF.

The table lists this clonotype with a few counts. The chain employs TRBV20-1 and TRBJ2-7, with TRBD1 identical over 8 bases. Per the germline V gene, CDR1 is DFQATT and CDR2 is SNEGSKA (reference sequence). CDR3 size: 12 residues. With V trimmed by 6 bases and J by 4 bases, 5 bases remained unmatched. CDR3 protein: CSARQGRYEQYF. For the CDR3, the DNA is TGCAGTGCAAGACAGGGGAGATACGAGCAGTACTTC.

This clonotype was counted ten times or more. The rearrangement joins TRBV7-2 to TRBJ2-3, with D perhaps matching TRBD2 (5 bases). Per the germline V gene, CDR1 is SGHTA and CDR2 is FQGNSA. This CDR3 contains 11 residues. The V and J ends lost 5 bases and 7 bases respectively, with 7 bases between them. Here the CDR3 reads CASSRTYTQYF. The CDR3 region has the DNA TGTGCCAGCAGCCGGACTTATACGCAGTATTTT.

The V gene is TRBV5-1, the J gene TRBJ2-5; TRBD1 or TRBD2 may be the D gene (5 bases each). Trimming cost V 0 bases and J 7 bases, with 13 bases left between them. Germline loops: CDR1 SGHRS, CDR2 YFSETQ. The length of the CDR3 is 14 residues. The CDR3 region has the DNA TGCGCCAGCAGCTTGGTCCCGGGGCGCGGGACCCAGTACTTC. This gives the protein CASSLVPGRGTQYF.

This clonotype was picked up many times. The gene calls are TRBV28 and TRBJ2-1, with 8 bases aligning to TRBD1. This CDR3 contains 14 residues. V gave up 10 bases and J gave up 4 bases; unmatched junction bases: 9. Germline V gene data show CDR1 as MDHEN and CDR2 as SYDVKM. For the CDR3, the DNA is TGTGCCATAATCCGGGACAGGCGATACAATGAGCAGTTCTTC. The encoded protein is CAIIRDRRYNEQFF.

In the case of this clonotype: This may come from a read error, since a much larger clone is one base off. V gene TRBV20-1 combines with J gene TRBJ2-5; 12 bases map to TRBD2. Germline V gene sequence: CDR1 DFQATT, CDR2 SNEGSKA (reference sequence). The CDR3 length is 16 residues. The V and J ends lost 3 bases and 10 bases, in that order; junction bases with no gene match: 15. CDR3 amino acids: CSASPSGGARRSIQYF. The CDR3 region has the DNA TGCAGTGCTAGCCCTAGCGGGGGGGCCAGGAGATCGATCCAGTACTTC.

Only a few counts were recorded for this clonotype. The rearrangement uses TRBV19 and TRBJ2-6; a possible D gene is TRBD1 (5 bases). CDR3 length equals 16 residues. V gave up 6 bases and J gave up 2 bases, with 14 bases separating them. Per germline, CDR1 LNHDA and CDR2 SQIVND (reference sequence). The CDR3 sequence: CASRAQVQAGANVLTF. CDR3 nucleotides: TGTGCCAGTAGAGCACAGGTACAGGCTGGGGCCAACGTCCTGACTTTC.

This clonotype came up many times. V usage is TRBV20-1 and J usage is TRBJ1-5; D not certain. Germline lookup yields CDR1 DFQATT and CDR2 SNEGSKA (reference sequence). V was trimmed by 2 bases and J by 0 bases, leaving 2 bases between them. The CDR3 is 12 amino acids. In nucleotides, the CDR3 is TGCAGTGCTAGATCTAGCAATCAGCCCCAGCATTTT. It yields the protein CSARSSNQPQHF.

With respect to this clonotype: It may be a read error: a sequence one base away is much more abundant. The CDR3 does not close with the conserved phenylalanine or tryptophan, likely indicating a read error. The chain links TRBV7-2 to TRBJ2-5, with 8 bases fitting TRBD2. V shed 1 base, J shed 5 bases, and the junction held 9 bases outside the gene matches. Germline V gene data show CDR1 as SGHTA and CDR2 as FQGNSA. The CDR3 runs to 16 residues. CDR3 bases: TGTGCCAGCAGCTTAGTGCGACGAGCGGGAGTTGAGACCCAGTACCTC. Translation: CASSLVRRAGVETQYL.